Listed below are T cell receptor beta chains from one sample, sequenced in a study of shared clonotypes between healthy human individuals. The assay was immunoSEQ multiplex PCR, and TCRdb's table has in-frame clones only and misses some. The profile covers fewer than 600,000 clones, with approximately 85% appearing a single time and roughly 13% taken by the ten largest. The sequenced sample consisted of PBMCs. These receptor sequences come from a middle-aged woman in good health. Some clones in this sample may be carry-over from other donors' samples. The CDR3 runs from the conserved cysteine through the conserved F or W. The D gene is left open where the match is weak. Only part of the rows carry a size: once, few, many, or a class if the clone is expanded.

j_gene: TRBJ2-5
d_gene: TRBD1
v_gene: TRBV2
len: 16
abundance: NA
CDR3aa: CASSGHRTGGGETQYF
CDR3nt: TGTGCCAGCAGTGGGCATCGGACAGGGGGCGGTGAGACCCAGTACTTC

j_gene: TRBJ2-7
d_gene: TRBD2
v_gene: TRBV15
len: 16
abundance: NA
CDR3aa: CATSRSGLADSYEQYF
CDR3nt: TGTGCCACCAGCCGCTCAGGACTAGCGGACTCCTACGAGCAGTACTTC

j_gene: TRBJ2-5
d_gene: TRBD2
v_gene: TRBV10-2
len: 16
abundance: NA
CDR3aa: CASSGLAMAGGETQYF
CDR3nt: TGCGCCAGCAGTGGTTTAGCAATGGCGGGAGGGGAGACCCAGTACTTC

j_gene: TRBJ2-3
d_gene: TRBD2
v_gene: TRBV7-7
len: 16
abundance: NA
CDR3aa: CASSTLAGGPTDTQYF
CDR3nt: TGTGCCAGCAGCACCCTAGCGGGAGGGCCGACAGATACGCAGTATTTT

j_gene: TRBJ1-5
d_gene: NA
v_gene: TRBV9
len: 13
abundance: NA
CDR3aa: CASSVGAGQPQHF
CDR3nt: TGTGCCAGCAGCGTTGGGGCGGGCCAGCCCCAGCATTTT

j_gene: TRBJ2-5
d_gene: NA
v_gene: TRBV20-1
len: 10
abundance: NA
CDR3aa: CSARVRTQYF
CDR3nt: TGCAGTGCTAGAGTCCGGACCCAGTACTTC

j_gene: TRBJ2-5
d_gene: NA
v_gene: TRBV14
len: 14
abundance: NA
CDR3aa: CASSQRWEKETQYF
CDR3nt: TGTGCCAGCAGCCAGAGGTGGGAAAAGGAGACCCAGTACTTC

j_gene: TRBJ2-2
d_gene: NA
v_gene: TRBV21-1
len: 15
abundance: NA
CDR3aa: CASSNGTGETGELFF
CDR3nt: TGTGCCAGCAGCAACGGGACAGGGGAAACCGGGGAGCTGTTTTTT

j_gene: TRBJ2-7
d_gene: NA
v_gene: TRBV28
len: 14
abundance: NA
CDR3aa: CASSLTPSSYEQYF
CDR3nt: TGTGCCAGCAGCCTTACCCCGTCCTCCTACGAGCAGTACTTC

j_gene: TRBJ2-2
d_gene: NA
v_gene: TRBV9
len: 18
abundance: NA
CDR3aa: CASSESDGYGTNTGELFF
CDR3nt: TGTGCCAGCAGCGAAAGTGATGGGTACGGCACGAACACCGGGGAGCTGTTTTTT

j_gene: TRBJ2-7
d_gene: NA
v_gene: TRBV1
len: 16
abundance: NA
CDR3aa: CTSSQDLGQWSYEQYF
CDR3nt: TGCACCAGCAGCCAAGATCTGGGACAGTGGTCCTACGAGCAGTACTTC

j_gene: TRBJ1-5
d_gene: NA
v_gene: TRBV10-2
len: 15
abundance: NA
CDR3aa: CASSEWPNSNQPQHF
CDR3nt: TGCGCCAGCAGTGAGTGGCCTAATAGCAATCAGCCCCAGCATTTT

j_gene: TRBJ2-1
d_gene: NA
v_gene: TRBV6-1
len: 15
abundance: NA
CDR3aa: CASSEARASYNEQFF
CDR3nt: TGTGCCAGCAGTGAAGCGCGGGCCTCCTACAATGAGCAGTTCTTC

j_gene: TRBJ2-3
d_gene: NA
v_gene: TRBV27
len: 14
abundance: NA
CDR3aa: CASSLALSTDTQYF
CDR3nt: TGTGCCAGCAGTTTAGCCCTAAGCACAGATACGCAGTATTTT

j_gene: TRBJ2-2
d_gene: NA
v_gene: TRBV27
len: 14
abundance: NA
CDR3aa: CASSLLGHTGELFF
CDR3nt: TGTGCCAGCAGTTTACTTGGACACACCGGGGAGCTGTTTTTT

j_gene: TRBJ2-7
d_gene: TRBD1
v_gene: TRBV27
len: 16
abundance: NA
CDR3aa: CASSLFPRTGVYEQYF
CDR3nt: TGTGCCAGCAGTTTATTTCCCAGGACAGGGGTCTACGAGCAGTACTTC

j_gene: TRBJ1-1
d_gene: NA
v_gene: TRBV6-1
len: 14
abundance: NA
CDR3aa: CASSATGMGPEAFF
CDR3nt: TGTGCCAGCAGTGCCACAGGGATGGGGCCTGAAGCTTTCTTT

j_gene: TRBJ1-5
d_gene: NA
v_gene: TRBV10-2
len: 14
abundance: NA
CDR3aa: CASSESSVNQPQHF
CDR3nt: TGCGCCAGCAGTGAGTCGTCGGTCAATCAGCCCCAGCATTTT

j_gene: TRBJ2-5
d_gene: NA
v_gene: TRBV5-1
len: 13
abundance: NA
CDR3aa: CASSVMGKETQYF
CDR3nt: TGCGCCAGCAGCGTCATGGGCAAAGAGACCCAGTACTTC

j_gene: TRBJ1-1
d_gene: NA
v_gene: TRBV18
len: 15
abundance: NA
CDR3aa: CASSPRGGVNTEAFF
CDR3nt: TGTGCCAGCTCACCACGGGGAGGGGTGAACACTGAAGCTTTCTTT

j_gene: TRBJ2-7
d_gene: NA
v_gene: TRBV5-6
len: 13
abundance: NA
CDR3aa: CASSFRTGREQYF
CDR3nt: TGTGCCAGCAGCTTCAGGACGGGACGCGAGCAGTACTTC

j_gene: TRBJ2-5
d_gene: NA
v_gene: TRBV7-8
len: 15
abundance: NA
CDR3aa: CASSPGGSGEETQYF
CDR3nt: TGTGCCAGCAGCCCAGGGGGGTCAGGGGAAGAGACCCAGTACTTC

j_gene: TRBJ1-2
d_gene: TRBD1
v_gene: TRBV5-1
len: 16
abundance: few
CDR3aa: CASSLDRGGTGVGYTF
CDR3nt: TGCGCCAGCAGCTTGGATCGGGGAGGTACAGGGGTAGGCTACACCTTC

j_gene: TRBJ2-1
d_gene: TRBD2
v_gene: TRBV6-4
len: 16
abundance: NA
CDR3aa: CASSDTAGGMSNEQFF
CDR3nt: TGTGCCAGCAGTGACACAGCGGGAGGGATGTCTAATGAGCAGTTCTTC

j_gene: TRBJ2-1
d_gene: NA
v_gene: TRBV7-9
len: 14
abundance: once
CDR3aa: CASSLAAVTGEQFF
CDR3nt: TGTGCCAGCAGCTTGGCGGCGGTGACAGGTGAGCAGTTCTTC

j_gene: TRBJ2-6
d_gene: NA
v_gene: TRBV6-4
len: 17
abundance: NA
CDR3aa: CASSPGSSSSGANVLTF
CDR3nt: TGTGCCAGCAGCCCTGGCTCGTCCAGCTCTGGGGCCAACGTCCTGACTTTC

j_gene: TRBJ2-7
d_gene: TRBD1
v_gene: TRBV2
len: 14
abundance: NA
CDR3aa: CASSEAGTGNEQYF
CDR3nt: TGTGCCAGCAGTGAAGCAGGGACAGGGAACGAGCAGTACTTC

j_gene: TRBJ1-3
d_gene: NA
v_gene: TRBV30
len: 14
abundance: NA
CDR3aa: CAWTTGSSGNTIYF
CDR3nt: TGTGCCTGGACTACAGGTTCCTCTGGAAACACCATATATTTT

j_gene: TRBJ2-4
d_gene: TRBD1
v_gene: TRBV29-1
len: 15
abundance: NA
CDR3aa: CSVIRQGRAKNIQYF
CDR3nt: TGCAGCGTTATCCGACAGGGTCGGGCCAAAAACATTCAGTACTTC

j_gene: TRBJ1-6
d_gene: NA
v_gene: TRBV28
len: 17
abundance: NA
CDR3aa: CASNTLGGYGRDSPLHF
CDR3nt: TGTGCCAGCAATACTCTAGGGGGTTATGGTCGTGATTCACCCCTCCACTTT

j_gene: TRBJ1-1
d_gene: TRBD1
v_gene: TRBV19
len: 15
abundance: many
CDR3aa: CASSKQGSMNTEAFF
CDR3nt: TGTGCCAGTAGTAAACAGGGGTCCATGAACACTGAAGCTTTCTTT

j_gene: TRBJ1-4
d_gene: NA
v_gene: TRBV5-6
len: 14
abundance: NA
CDR3aa: CASSFQDRNEKLFF
CDR3nt: TGTGCCAGCAGCTTTCAGGACCGTAATGAAAAACTGTTTTTT

j_gene: TRBJ1-1
d_gene: NA
v_gene: TRBV7-6
len: 14
abundance: NA
CDR3aa: CASSALGFLTEAFF
CDR3nt: TGTGCCAGCAGCGCGTTAGGGTTCCTCACTGAAGCTTTCTTT

j_gene: TRBJ1-4
d_gene: NA
v_gene: TRBV10-3
len: 13
abundance: NA
CDR3aa: CAISEGLNEKLFF
CDR3nt: TGTGCCATCAGTGAGGGTTTGAATGAAAAACTGTTTTTT

j_gene: TRBJ2-2
d_gene: NA
v_gene: TRBV15
len: 16
abundance: NA
CDR3aa: CATSRERGRNTGELFF
CDR3nt: TGTGCCACCAGCAGAGAGAGGGGTCGAAACACCGGGGAGCTGTTTTTT

j_gene: TRBJ2-5
d_gene: NA
v_gene: TRBV27
len: 13
abundance: NA
CDR3aa: CASSPGPQETQYF
CDR3nt: TGTGCCAGCAGTCCGGGACCGCAAGAGACCCAGTACTTC